This T cell receptor (beta chain) was documented in a study of cytotoxic CD8 clonotypes in ibrutinib-treated CLL (dated by TCRdb to about 2021). Turning to the overall study: The cohort had 11 relapsed/refractory and about 15 treatment-naive patients; 17 to 18 were IGHV unmutated. Partial responses were observed in 24 patients and complete responses in 2; after a median follow-up of around 64 months, remission was maintained in roughly 14 patients and progression was observed in roughly twelve. Response samples were taken after a median of 12 months on treatment, ranging from about 6 to 36 months. On average, each sample had roughly 230,000 productive templates and under 95,000 productive rearrangements. Of the roughly 86 participants in the trial, 26 had longitudinal samples available. Cryopreserved peripheral blood mononuclear cells were collected before treatment, at response, and at either disease progression or sustained remission. Every sample from remission and from progressive disease was obtained while the patients were still on ibrutinib.

Each clonotype received, on average, approximately 9.9x coverage in deep resolution sequencing performed on a MiSeq, where the target depth lay between 1 in 1 million and 1 in 200,000 T cells. The immunoSEQ hsTCRB Kit was used to generate the TCR beta libraries. Per the source publication's procedure: ImmunoSEQ Data Assistant and ImmunoSEQ Analyzer were used for data analysis, and V, D and J genes were assigned according to IMGT definitions. Clonality was computed as one minus normalized Shannon entropy of productive rearrangement frequencies, ranging from 0 to 1. Only overrepresented clonotypes making up at least 0.05% of each patient's repertoire were included in the public clonotype analysis. Repertoires from thirteen age-matched healthy donors in immuneACCESS were used as clonality controls. This is the immuneACCESS table as TCRdb keeps it, with only in-frame sequences that have V and J called. A part of the clones is gone; compared with another copy, unresolved V genes explain less than half, and the rest is unexplained. The DNA was the basis for D and trimming; V, J and clone size are from that table. The sample data list roughly 160,000 clones, and approximately 80% of these were observed just once. The biggest ten clones account for 4.6% of the sample.

The CDR3 contains 17 residues, cysteine and phenylalanine counted. The entry retains the CDR3 DNA only, 51 bases that are in frame from base 1. CDR1 and CDR2, looked up from the germline V gene, are SGHDT and YYEEEE. The V end loses 3 bases and the J end loses 0 bases, and a stretch of 16 bases separates them. On this clone itself: No antigen is known for it. Qualities for individual bases were not recorded, and no much larger clone is one base off.

On the study overall, not on this receptor specifically: An increase in clonality was observed at ibrutinib response, with clonality remaining stable during sustained remission and falling back toward baseline at progression. Baseline clonality was found to be higher than that of age-matched healthy donors and was strongly correlated with circulating CD8+ T-cell counts. Public clonotypes were rare and either shrank or stayed stable during treatment, and the rise in clonality at ibrutinib response reflected expansion of private clonotypes. Sampling times were not matched between patients in sustained remission and patients whose disease was progressing, and lymph node repertoires were not examined.

The time point tag for this specimen amounts to: around 25 months on ibrutinib. For TCR beta library preparation, about 2.2 micrograms of genomic DNA were extracted from the cryopreserved PBMCs. Longitudinal blood samples from CLL patients receiving ibrutinib monotherapy were subjected to high-throughput TCR beta sequencing. The patients were enrolled in a single-center, open-label phase 2 trial of ibrutinib monotherapy. The sequence came from a human donor with chronic lymphocytic leukemia. Sequences were derived from PBMCs, sampled after 24 months of ibrutinib treatment. The chain is made from TRBV5-6 and TRBJ1-3; the D gene is perhaps TRBD1, on 5 matching bases. In nucleotide form, the sequence is TGTGCCAGCAGCTGGGTGGGGCAGCGAAGCTCTGGAAACACCATATATTTT. It encodes CASSWVGQRSSGNTIYF.